The clone carrying this TCR beta chain was seen once. Sequencing was performed with immunoSEQ multiplex PCR; in TCRdb, only in-frame clones are kept and a portion is missing. The table shows approximately 150,000 clones, with 87% occurring only once. The sample originates from a study of blood T cell repertoires in COVID-19. At the level of the study: The study drew acute and convalescent COVID-19 samples from the United States, Italy and Spain. T cells, B-cell-depleted T cells, or PBMCs supplied cDNA or gDNA.

The participants were between roughly 18 and 100 years old and came from 24 US areas. Resolution of symptoms, clearance, or two negative PCRs was present in recovered Cohort 3 donors. Sample: PBMCs or T cells enriched from blood (not recorded which). This receptor was obtained from a man in his 60s who had recovered from COVID-19.

The CDR3 spells CASSFQQGGSPLHF. DNA for the CDR3: TGTGCCAGCAGCTTCCAACAGGGGGGTTCACCCCTCCACTTT. This chain joins TRBV7-8 and TRBJ1-6; 8 bases are a match to TRBD1. Germline lookup yields CDR1 SGHVS and CDR2 FQNEAQ. Trimming at V came to 3 bases and at J to 9 bases, leaving 4 bases not matched to a gene. CDR3 length: 14 amino acids.